The 18 T cell receptor beta chains listed next were all sequenced from one sample in a study of identical twins. Each CDR3 protein gets one entry after TCRdb re-called the 5' RACE reads with MiXCR. The table lists 600,000 to 700,000 distinct CDR3 sequences, approximately 22% of them singletons. This same sample was also part of a study on T cells expressing NK-cell markers.

What was sequenced was PBMCs. These receptors all stem from a woman under 30 in good health.

The rearrangement links TRBV11-2 to TRBJ2-3, with D possibly TRBD2 on 7 matching bases. Germline values: CDR1 SGHAT, CDR2 FQNNGV. The CDR3 spans 15 residues. V dropped 6 bases and J dropped 2 bases, with 15 bases sitting between them. Here the CDR3 reads CASRRWGGPTDTQYF. The CDR3 region has the DNA TGTGCCAGCAGGCGATGGGGGGGGCCCACAGATACGCAGTATTTT. Using reference TRBV11-2 and TRBJ2-3 for the parts outside the CDR3, the full variable domain is EAGVAQSPRYKIIEKRQSVAFWCNPISGHATLYWYQQILGQGPKLLIQFQNNGVVDDSQLPKDRFSAERLKGVDSTLKIQPAKLEDSAVYLCASRRWGGPTDTQYFGPGTRLTVL.

In this sample, this clonotype turned up many times. V is TRBV5-1 and J is TRBJ2-7, with D unclear. CDR1 and CDR2 from the germline V gene are SGHRS and YFSETQ. The CDR3 runs to 13 residues. The ends were cut back, 5 bases at V and 1 base at J, with 10 bases in the middle. As DNA, the CDR3 is TGCGCCAGCAGTTACGAAGGTTCCTACGAGCAGTACTTC. Translating gives CASSYEGSYEQYF. Combining the CDR3 with reference TRBV5-1 and TRBJ2-7 gives the whole variable domain KAGVTQTPRYLIKTRGQQVTLSCSPISGHRSVSWYQQTPGQGLQFLFEYFSETQRNKGNFPGRFSGRQFSNSRSEMNVSTLELGDSALYLCASSYEGSYEQYFGPGTRLTVT.

This clonotype has just a few counts. V gene TRBV5-6 combines with J gene TRBJ2-1; 8 nucleotides match TRBD2. Germline CDR1 reads SGHDT; CDR2 reads YYEEEE. CDR3 length equals 14 residues. V lost 2 bases, J lost 7 bases, and 5 bases stayed unmatched. The CDR3 loop is CASSFSPSGNEQFF. The CDR3 bases are TGTGCCAGCAGCTTTTCGCCTAGCGGGAATGAGCAGTTCTTC.

The rearrangement joins TRBV7-2 to TRBJ2-2; D is tentatively TRBD1 or TRBD2 (5 bases each). The CDR3 length is 14 residues. Germline CDR1 reads SGHTA; CDR2 reads FQGNSA. V was shortened by 7 bases and J by 7 bases, with 16 bases between the two germline ends. The CDR3 DNA follows: TGTGCCAGCACCCCAGTGGGGGTGGTCGGGGAGCTGTTTTTT. As protein: CASTPVGVVGELFF.

The chain recombines TRBV29-1 with TRBJ1-2; D is unclear. The CDR3 length is 13 residues. Germline values: CDR1 SQVTM, CDR2 ANQGSEA. V gave up 3 bases and J gave up 2 bases, with 10 bases separating them. As DNA, the CDR3 is TGCAGCGTTGATTCTCTGGGGAACTATGGCTACACCTTC. Protein sequence: CSVDSLGNYGYTF.

This clonotype was found many times. The J gene is TRBJ2-1, the V gene TRBV6-5; TRBD2 agrees at 10 bases. V lost 1 base, J lost 6 bases, and 6 bases stayed unmatched. The CDR3 totals 16 residues. Germline CDR1 is MNHEY and CDR2 is SVGAGI. Here the CDR3 DNA reads TGTGCCAGCAGTTACTGGAGGAGCGGGAGGGTCAATGAGCAGTTCTTC. Translated: CASSYWRSGRVNEQFF.

V gene TRBV6-1 combines with J gene TRBJ2-6, with 11 bases lining up with TRBD1. Per germline, CDR1 MNHNS and CDR2 SASEGT. CDR3 length equals 18 residues. Unmatched junction bases numbered 9, after V lost 5 bases and J lost 3 bases. The chain's CDR3 is CASSTPGQGASGANVLTF. The CDR3 DNA follows: TGTGCCAGCAGTACCCCCGGACAGGGGGCGAGTGGGGCCAACGTCCTGACTTTC.

This clonotype has a handful of counts. The chain is built from TRBV5-1 and TRBJ2-1, with 9 bases lining up with TRBD1. CDR3 length: 14 residues. V gave up 5 bases and J gave up 6 bases; unmatched junction bases: 6. Per the germline V gene, CDR1 is SGHRS and CDR2 is YFSETQ. The CDR3 reads CASRGGDRVNEQFF. Here the CDR3 DNA reads TGCGCCAGCAGAGGGGGGGACAGGGTCAATGAGCAGTTCTTC.

This clonotype was counted many times. This chain joins TRBV4-2 and TRBJ1-3; D not resolved. This CDR3 contains 15 residues. Trimming removed 4 bases at V and 0 bases at J, with 10 bases between. CDR1 LGHNA and CDR2 YNFKEQ come from the germline V gene. CDR3 bases: TGTGCCAGCAGCCCCCGACGGGACTCTGGAAACACCATATATTTT. Translation gives CASSPRRDSGNTIYF.

The gene calls are TRBV9 and TRBJ2-7; 7 nucleotides line up with TRBD1. The length of the CDR3 is 15 residues. Trimming cost V 0 bases and J 0 bases; bases outside gene matches: 3. From germline, CDR1 is SGDLS and CDR2 YYNGEE. Written as DNA, the CDR3 is TGTGCCAGCAGCGTAGATTCAGGGGGCTCCTACGAGCAGTACTTC. Translated, it gives CASSVDSGGSYEQYF.

The J gene is TRBJ2-3, the V gene TRBV20-1, with TRBD1 matching 7 bases. In germline, CDR1 is DFQATT, CDR2 SNEGSKA (reference sequence). CDR3 length: 14 residues. With 3 bases clipped from V and 4 bases from J, the junction kept 7 bases outside the gene matches. CDR3 nucleotide sequence: TGCAGTGCTAGGGGCCGACAGGGCCCAGATACGCAGTATTTT. Translation: CSARGRQGPDTQYF.

In this sample, this clonotype turned up a few times. CDR3 nucleotides: TGTGCCAGCAGCCAACTAGGAAACGAGCAGTACTTC. It is translated as CASSQLGNEQYF. The chain joins TRBV7-9 to TRBJ2-7; D perhaps matches TRBD2 (5 bases). This CDR3 comprises 12 residues. Germline assignment: CDR1 SEHNR and CDR2 FQNEAQ (reference sequence). The V end lost 5 bases, the J end lost 5 bases, and 10 bases lay between the germline ends.

This clonotype was seen a handful of times. The rearrangement links TRBV20-1 to TRBJ2-7; D is uncertain. This CDR3 is built from 13 residues. Between the trimmed V and J ends, which lost 3 bases and 3 bases, there was a span of 12 bases. Germline CDR1 DFQATT, CDR2 SNEGSKA (reference sequence). CDR3 coding DNA: TGCAGTGCTAGGGGTAGCAACGGCTACGAGCAGTACTTC. It yields the protein CSARGSNGYEQYF.

This rearrangement joins TRBV7-9 to TRBJ2-7; D gene unclear. V lost 5 bases to trimming and J lost 2 bases, with 13 bases between them. The CDR3 spans 14 residues. Germline CDR1 SEHNR, CDR2 FQNEAQ (reference sequence). CDR3 DNA: TGTGCCAGCAGCCCAACAGACCGGACCTACGAGCAGTACTTC. As protein: CASSPTDRTYEQYF.

This clonotype was counted a few times. The chain carries TRBV5-1 and TRBJ2-1; perhaps TRBD1 as D (6 bases). Per germline, CDR1 SGHRS and CDR2 YFSETQ. Trimming removed 7 bases from V and 4 bases from J, with 18 bases in between. This CDR3 has 15 residues. The CDR3 DNA reads as TGCGCCAGCCGACTACAGGGAAACCAATACAATGAGCAGTTCTTC. Translated, it gives CASRLQGNQYNEQFF. The variable domain in full, completed from reference TRBV5-1 and TRBJ2-1, reads KAGVTQTPRYLIKTRGQQVTLSCSPISGHRSVSWYQQTPGQGLQFLFEYFSETQRNKGNFPGRFSGRQFSNSRSEMNVSTLELGDSALYLCASRLQGNQYNEQFFGPGTRLTVL.

J is TRBJ2-1 and V is TRBV5-1; D is tentatively TRBD1 or TRBD2 (6 bases each). Germline-derived CDR1 and CDR2 are SGHRS and YFSETQ. The CDR3 length is 15 residues. V was trimmed by 2 bases and J by 3 bases, leaving 12 bases between them. DNA of the CDR3: TGCGCCAGCAGCTTTTCGGGGGCTTTCTACAATGAGCAGTTCTTC. The encoded protein is CASSFSGAFYNEQFF. The complete variable domain, with remaining parts taken from reference TRBV5-1 and TRBJ2-1, reads KAGVTQTPRYLIKTRGQQVTLSCSPISGHRSVSWYQQTPGQGLQFLFEYFSETQRNKGNFPGRFSGRQFSNSRSEMNVSTLELGDSALYLCASSFSGAFYNEQFFGPGTRLTVL.

V gene TRBV12-3 or TRBV12-4 combines with J gene TRBJ2-5; D is possibly TRBD1 (5 bases). Trimming pared 6 bases from V and 8 bases from J, leaving 19 bases between. There are 14 residues in the CDR3. CDR3 DNA: TGTGCCAGCAGCCGGACATCTGACCGAGAAACCCAGTACTTC. Residues: CASSRTSDRETQYF.

The chain recombines TRBV5-1 with TRBJ2-2; no clear D gene. The V and J ends lost 2 bases and 1 base respectively, with 6 bases between them. The CDR3 consists of 14 residues. The germline CDR1 and CDR2 sequences are SGHRS and YFSETQ. The CDR3, as DNA: TGCGCCAGCAGCTTTTCCGTGAACACCGGGGAGCTGTTTTTT. Its protein is CASSFSVNTGELFF.